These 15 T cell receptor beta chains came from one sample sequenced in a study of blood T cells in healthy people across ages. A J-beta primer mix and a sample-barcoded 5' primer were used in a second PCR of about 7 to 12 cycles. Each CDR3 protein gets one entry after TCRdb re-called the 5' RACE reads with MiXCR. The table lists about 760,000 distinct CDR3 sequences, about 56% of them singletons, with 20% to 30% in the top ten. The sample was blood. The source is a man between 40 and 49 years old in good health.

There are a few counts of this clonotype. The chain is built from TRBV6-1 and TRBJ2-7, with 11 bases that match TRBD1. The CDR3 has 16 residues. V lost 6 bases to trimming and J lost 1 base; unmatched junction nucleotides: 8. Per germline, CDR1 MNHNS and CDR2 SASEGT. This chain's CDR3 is CASSRTGGGLSYEQYF. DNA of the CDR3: TGTGCCAGCAGCAGGACAGGGGGCGGTCTGTCCTACGAGCAGTACTTC.

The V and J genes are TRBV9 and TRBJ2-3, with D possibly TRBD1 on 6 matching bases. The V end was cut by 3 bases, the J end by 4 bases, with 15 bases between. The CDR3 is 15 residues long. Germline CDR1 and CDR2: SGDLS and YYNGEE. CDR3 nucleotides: TGTGCCAGCAGCGCTCAGGGGTCTGGTTCAGATACGCAGTATTTT. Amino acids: CASSAQGSGSDTQYF.

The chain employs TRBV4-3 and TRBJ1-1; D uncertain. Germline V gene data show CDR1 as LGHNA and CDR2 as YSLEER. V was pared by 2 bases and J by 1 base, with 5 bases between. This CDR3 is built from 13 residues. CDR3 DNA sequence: TGCGCCAGCAGCCAACGTCAGAACACTGAAGCTTTCTTT. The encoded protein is CASSQRQNTEAFF.

The CDR3 here is CASSLRLAGTSETQYF. The CDR3 DNA reads as TGTGCCAGCAGCTTAAGGCTAGCGGGAACCTCGGAGACCCAGTACTTC. This rearrangement joins TRBV7-7 to TRBJ2-7; TRBD2 matches 9 bases. The tail of the sequence fits TRBJ2-5 better, so the J call may be wrong. The CDR3 extends over 16 amino acids. The germline gives CDR1 SSHAT, CDR2 FNYEAQ (reference sequence).

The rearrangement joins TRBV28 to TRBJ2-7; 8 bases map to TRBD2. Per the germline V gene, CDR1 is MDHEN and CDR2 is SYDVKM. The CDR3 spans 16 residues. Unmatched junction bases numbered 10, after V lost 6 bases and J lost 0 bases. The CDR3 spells CASSPGGGLSSYEQYF. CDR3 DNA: TGTGCCAGCAGCCCCGGGGGGGGGCTCAGCTCCTACGAGCAGTACTTC.

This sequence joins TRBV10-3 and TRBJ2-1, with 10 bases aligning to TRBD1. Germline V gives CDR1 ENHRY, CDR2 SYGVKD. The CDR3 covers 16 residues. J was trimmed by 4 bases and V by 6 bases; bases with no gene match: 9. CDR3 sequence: CAIRGDRGLRYNEQFF. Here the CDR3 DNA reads TGTGCCATCAGAGGGGACAGGGGACTACGGTACAATGAGCAGTTCTTC.

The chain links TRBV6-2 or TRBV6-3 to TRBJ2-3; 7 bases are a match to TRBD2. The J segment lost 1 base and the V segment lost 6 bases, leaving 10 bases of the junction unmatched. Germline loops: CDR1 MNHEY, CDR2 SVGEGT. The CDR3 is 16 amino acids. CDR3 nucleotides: TGTGCCAGCAGCAGGACTGACGCGGGGGGCACAGATACGCAGTATTTT. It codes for CASSRTDAGGTDTQYF.

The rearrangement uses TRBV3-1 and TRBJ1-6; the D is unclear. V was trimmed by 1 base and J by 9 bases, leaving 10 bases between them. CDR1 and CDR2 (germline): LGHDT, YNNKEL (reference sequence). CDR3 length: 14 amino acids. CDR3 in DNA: TGTGCCAGCAGCCAAGGAAGGGTGGGTTCACCCCTCCACTTT. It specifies CASSQGRVGSPLHF.

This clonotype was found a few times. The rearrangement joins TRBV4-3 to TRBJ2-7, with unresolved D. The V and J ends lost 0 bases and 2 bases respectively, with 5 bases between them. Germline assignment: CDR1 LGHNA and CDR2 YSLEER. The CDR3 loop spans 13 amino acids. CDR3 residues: CASSQEPAYEQYF. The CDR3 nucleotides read TGCGCCAGCAGCCAAGAGCCAGCCTACGAGCAGTACTTC.

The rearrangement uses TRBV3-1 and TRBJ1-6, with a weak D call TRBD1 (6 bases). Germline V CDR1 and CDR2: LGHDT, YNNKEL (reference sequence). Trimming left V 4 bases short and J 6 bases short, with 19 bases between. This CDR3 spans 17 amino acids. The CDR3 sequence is CASSPVGGGSGNSPLHF. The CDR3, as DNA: TGTGCCAGCAGCCCCGTAGGAGGGGGATCGGGTAATTCACCCCTCCACTTT.

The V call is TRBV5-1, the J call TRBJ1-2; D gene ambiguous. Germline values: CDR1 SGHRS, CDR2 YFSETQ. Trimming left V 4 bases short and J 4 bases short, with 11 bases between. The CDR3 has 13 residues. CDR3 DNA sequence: TGCGCCAGCAGCCTCAACCGCCCCTATGGCTACACCTTC. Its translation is CASSLNRPYGYTF.

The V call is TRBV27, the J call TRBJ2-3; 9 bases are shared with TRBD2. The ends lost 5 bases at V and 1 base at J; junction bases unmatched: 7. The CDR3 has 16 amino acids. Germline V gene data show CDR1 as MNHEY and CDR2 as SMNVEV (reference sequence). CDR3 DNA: TGTGCCAGCAGTCTCTTATCTAGCGGGGGCACAGATACGCAGTATTTT. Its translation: CASSLLSSGGTDTQYF.

The CDR3 reads CSAQDSSTDTQYF. Here the CDR3 DNA reads TGCAGTGCCCAGGACTCTAGCACAGATACGCAGTATTTT. This chain connects TRBV20-1 to TRBJ2-3; D possibly corresponds to TRBD2 (5 bases). The V end was cut by 6 bases, the J end by 0 bases, with 10 bases between. Germline lookup yields CDR1 DFQATT and CDR2 SNEGSKA (reference sequence). The CDR3 consists of 13 residues.

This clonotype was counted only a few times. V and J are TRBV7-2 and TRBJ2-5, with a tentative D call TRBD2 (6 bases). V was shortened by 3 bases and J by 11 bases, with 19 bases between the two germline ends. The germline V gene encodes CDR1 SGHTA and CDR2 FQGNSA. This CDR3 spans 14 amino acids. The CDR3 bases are TGTGCCAGCAGCTTCGGGGGAGGCGAGGGTGAGCAGTACTTC. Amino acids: CASSFGGGEGEQYF.

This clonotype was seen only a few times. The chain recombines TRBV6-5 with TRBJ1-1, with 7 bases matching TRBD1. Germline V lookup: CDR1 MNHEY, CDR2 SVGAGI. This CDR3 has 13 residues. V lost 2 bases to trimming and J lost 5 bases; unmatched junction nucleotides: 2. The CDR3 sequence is CASSYTRGTEAFF. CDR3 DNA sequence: TGTGCCAGCAGTTACACCAGGGGGACTGAAGCTTTCTTT.